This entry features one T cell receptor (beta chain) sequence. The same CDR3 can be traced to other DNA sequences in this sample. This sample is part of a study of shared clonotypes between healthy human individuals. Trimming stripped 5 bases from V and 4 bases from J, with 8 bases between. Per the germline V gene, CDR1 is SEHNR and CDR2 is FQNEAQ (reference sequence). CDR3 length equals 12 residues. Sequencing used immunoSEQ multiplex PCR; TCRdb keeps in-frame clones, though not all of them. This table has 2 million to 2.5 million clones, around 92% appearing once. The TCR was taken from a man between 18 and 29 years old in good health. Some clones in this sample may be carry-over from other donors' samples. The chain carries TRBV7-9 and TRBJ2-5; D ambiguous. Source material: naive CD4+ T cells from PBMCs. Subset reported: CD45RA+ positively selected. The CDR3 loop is CASSPPVETQYF. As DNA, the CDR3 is TGTGCCAGCAGCCCTCCGGTAGAGACCCAGTACTTC.